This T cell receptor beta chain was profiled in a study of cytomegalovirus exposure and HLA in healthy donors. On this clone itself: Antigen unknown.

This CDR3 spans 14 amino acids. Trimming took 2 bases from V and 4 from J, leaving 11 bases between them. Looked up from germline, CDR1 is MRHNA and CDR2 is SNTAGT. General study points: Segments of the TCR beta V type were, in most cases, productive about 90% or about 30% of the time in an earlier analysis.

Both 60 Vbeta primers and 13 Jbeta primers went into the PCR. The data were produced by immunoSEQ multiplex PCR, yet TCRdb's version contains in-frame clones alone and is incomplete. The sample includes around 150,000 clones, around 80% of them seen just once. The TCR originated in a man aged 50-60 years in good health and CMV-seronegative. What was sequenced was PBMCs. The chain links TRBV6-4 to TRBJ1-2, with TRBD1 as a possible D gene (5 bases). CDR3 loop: CASSDGRGIYGYTF. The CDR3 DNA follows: TGTGCCAGCAGTGACGGCCGGGGGATCTATGGCTACACCTTC.